The T cell receptor (beta chain) under discussion was sequenced for a study of control samples from healthy donors and cancer patients. The germline V gene has CDR1 LNHNV and CDR2 YYDKDF (reference sequence). The V gene lost 5 bases and the J gene lost 4 bases, with 11 bases spanning the gap. This CDR3 is 13 amino acids long. Method: immunoSEQ multiplex PCR; TCRdb's copy keeps in-frame clones and lacks some. The sample consists of 150,000 to 200,000 clones, 90% of them appearing once. This rearrangement joins TRBV15 to TRBJ2-5; no clear D gene. The sequence was collected from a woman aged 45 to 65 in good health. Source material: blood. The CDR3 reads CATSPLAPETQYF. The CDR3 DNA is TGTGCCACCAGCCCTCTGGCCCCAGAGACCCAGTACTTC.